The 5 T cell receptor beta chains presented below share a single source sample, sequenced in a study of blood T cells in healthy people across ages. The second PCR ran about 6 to 12 cycles with a sample-barcoded 5' primer and J-beta primers. TCRdb re-analysed the 5' RACE reads in MiXCR, keeping a single row per CDR3 protein. The sample shows 2 million or so distinct CDR3 sequences, around half of them seen only once. Sequencing was carried out using blood. All receptors come from a woman in her thirties or forties in good health.

This clonotype appeared a few times. The rearrangement links TRBV20-1 to TRBJ2-7, with 11 bases that match TRBD1. Germline trimming cut 2 bases from V and 1 base from J; bases unmatched to any gene: 7. The CDR3 consists of 16 residues. Germline CDR1 is DFQATT and CDR2 is SNEGSKA (reference sequence). Here the CDR3 reads CSARHPGQGGSYEQYF. The CDR3 region has the DNA TGCAGTGCTAGACACCCGGGACAGGGGGGATCCTACGAGCAGTACTTC.

The chain has TRBV29-1 and TRBJ2-7; a weak D match, TRBD1 (5 bases). Germline CDR1 and CDR2: SQVTM and ANQGSEA. CDR3 length: 13 amino acids. Trimming removed 4 bases at V and 2 bases at J, with 12 bases between. The CDR3 DNA is TGCAGCGTTGTCCCAGGACAAACCTACGAGCAGTACTTC. Translating gives CSVVPGQTYEQYF.

As concerns this clonotype: A much larger clone differs from this one at a single base, so this may be a read error. The V and J genes are TRBV7-2 and TRBJ2-1, with D possibly TRBD2 on 5 matching bases. The V and J ends lost 0 bases and 13 bases respectively, with 22 bases between them. Per the germline V gene, CDR1 is SGHTA and CDR2 is FQGNSA. The CDR3 contains 16 residues. The CDR3 spells CASSLAPGNMGETQFF. The CDR3 DNA is TGTGCCAGCAGCTTAGCCCCGGGGAACATGGGAGAGACCCAGTTCTTC.

This clonotype was seen more than once but under ten times. CDR3: CASSLWAGDNQPQHF. The CDR3 DNA reads TGTGCCAGCAGTTTATGGGCAGGGGACAATCAGCCCCAGCATTTT. V is TRBV27 and J is TRBJ1-5; perhaps TRBD1 as D (6 bases). The CDR3 covers 15 residues. Trimming removed 1 base at V and 3 bases at J, with 10 bases between. Germline CDR1 MNHEY, CDR2 SMNVEV (reference sequence).

There are a few counts of this clonotype. CDR3 DNA sequence: TGCAGTGCTAGAGATGGGGGCCCTGGACGGCTAAACTATGGCTACACCTTC. It codes for CSARDGGPGRLNYGYTF. The chain is built from TRBV20-1 and TRBJ1-2, with D maybe TRBD1 (6 bases). CDR3 length: 17 amino acids. CDR1 DFQATT and CDR2 SNEGSKA come from the germline V gene (reference sequence). Trimming removed 0 bases at V and 2 bases at J, with 19 bases between.